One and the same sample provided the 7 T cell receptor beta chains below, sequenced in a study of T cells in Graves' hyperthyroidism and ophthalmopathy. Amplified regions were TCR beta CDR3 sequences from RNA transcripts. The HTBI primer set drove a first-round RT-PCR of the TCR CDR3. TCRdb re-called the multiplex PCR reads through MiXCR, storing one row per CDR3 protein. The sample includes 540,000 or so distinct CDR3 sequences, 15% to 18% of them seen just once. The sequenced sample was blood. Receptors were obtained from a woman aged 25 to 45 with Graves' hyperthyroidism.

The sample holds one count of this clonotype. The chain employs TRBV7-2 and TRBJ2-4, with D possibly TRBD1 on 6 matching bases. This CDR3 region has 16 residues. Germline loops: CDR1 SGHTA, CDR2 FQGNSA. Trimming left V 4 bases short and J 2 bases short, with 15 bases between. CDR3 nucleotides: TGTGCCAGCAGCTACCGACAGGATCGGACCAAAAACATTCAGTACTTC. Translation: CASSYRQDRTKNIQYF.

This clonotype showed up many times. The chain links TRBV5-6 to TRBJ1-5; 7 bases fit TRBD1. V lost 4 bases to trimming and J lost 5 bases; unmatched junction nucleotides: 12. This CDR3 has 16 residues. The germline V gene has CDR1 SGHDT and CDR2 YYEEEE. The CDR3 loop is CASSRRDRADHQPQHF. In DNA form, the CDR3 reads TGTGCCAGCAGCCGTCGAGACAGGGCGGATCATCAGCCCCAGCATTTT. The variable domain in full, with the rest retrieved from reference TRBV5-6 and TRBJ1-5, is DAGVTQSPTHLIKTRGQQVTLRCSPKSGHDTVSWYQQALGQGPQFIFQYYEEEERQRGNFPDRFSGHQFPNYSSELNVNALLLGDSALYLCASSRRDRADHQPQHFGDGTRLSIL.

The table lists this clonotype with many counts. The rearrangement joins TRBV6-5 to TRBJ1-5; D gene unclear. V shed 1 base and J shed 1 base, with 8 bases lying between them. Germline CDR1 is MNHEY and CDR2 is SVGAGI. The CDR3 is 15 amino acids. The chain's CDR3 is CASSYLDPSNQPQHF. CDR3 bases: TGTGCCAGCAGTTACTTAGACCCGAGCAATCAGCCCCAGCATTTT.

The DNA for the CDR3 is TGTGCCAGCGACAGGGAGCATTACGATGAGCAGTTCTTC. It translates to CASDREHYDEQFF. The chain couples TRBV6-1 to TRBJ2-1; 7 positions agree with TRBD1. V dropped 8 bases and J dropped 8; count of bases not matched to a gene: 9. The CDR3 loop spans 13 amino acids. CDR1 is MNHNS and CDR2 is SASEGT in the germline V gene.

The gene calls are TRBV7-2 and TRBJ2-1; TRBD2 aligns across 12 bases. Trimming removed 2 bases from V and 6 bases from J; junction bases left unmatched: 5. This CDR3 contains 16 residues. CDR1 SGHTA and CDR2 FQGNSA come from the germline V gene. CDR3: CASSLRLAGAPNEQFF. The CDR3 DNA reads TGTGCCAGCAGCTTAAGACTAGCGGGAGCCCCCAATGAGCAGTTCTTC.

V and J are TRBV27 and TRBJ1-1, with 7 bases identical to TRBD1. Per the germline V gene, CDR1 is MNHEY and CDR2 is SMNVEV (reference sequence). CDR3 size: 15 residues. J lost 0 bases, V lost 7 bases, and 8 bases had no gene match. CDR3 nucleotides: TGTGCCAGCAAGGGGAAGGGGGCAATGAACACTGAAGCTTTCTTT. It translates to CASKGKGAMNTEAFF.

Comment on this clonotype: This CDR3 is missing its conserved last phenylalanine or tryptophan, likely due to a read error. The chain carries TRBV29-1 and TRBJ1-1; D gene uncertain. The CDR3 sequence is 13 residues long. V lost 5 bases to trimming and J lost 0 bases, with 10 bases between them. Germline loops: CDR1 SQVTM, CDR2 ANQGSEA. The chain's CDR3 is CSVRTDLNTEAFL. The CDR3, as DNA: TGCAGCGTTCGGACGGACCTGAACACTGAAGCTTTCCTT.